Described below is a single T cell receptor beta chain sequence and its context. The CDR3 is 15 residues long. After removal of 0 bases from V and 6 bases from J, the junction contained 5 bases not matched to a gene. Germline CDR1 MGHRA, CDR2 YSYEKL. This entry comes from a study of blood T cell repertoires in COVID-19. The wider study: Researchers got acute and convalescent COVID-19 samples from the United States, Italy and Spain. Sample material is recorded as cDNA or gDNA derived from T cells, B-cell-depleted T cells, or PBMCs.

The assay was immunoSEQ multiplex PCR, and TCRdb's table has in-frame clones only and misses some. The table has 150,000 to 180,000 clones, 91% seen once. The sample was peripheral blood. The TCR sequence derives from a man aged 45-65 years with acute or convalescent COVID-19. The chain combines TRBV4-1 with TRBJ1-1, with TRBD1 identical over 9 bases. As DNA, the CDR3 is TGCGCCAGCAGCCAAGAGGGACAGGGAATGGCTGAAGCTTTCTTT. This gives the protein CASSQEGQGMAEAFF.